This TCR beta chain appears in the sequencing data of a study of STAT5B mutations in CD4+ large granular lymphocyte leukemia (dated by TCRdb to 2022 to 2024). Regarding the research as a whole: Among healthy controls, the CDR3 'QG' motif was associated with a particular HLA allele. The study compared the TCRbeta repertoires of patients with CD4+ T-cell large granular lymphocyte leukemia against those of healthy blood donors. Flow cytometry performed on FACSCanto II or FACSVerse showed that the purified fractions had more than 95% purity among lymphocytes. Overall study outcomes, separate from this receptor: Greater clonality appeared to be present in CD4-sorted patient repertoires than in healthy CD4+ repertoires, and the difference was retained after the putative leukemic clones were removed. Each patient's main leukemic clonotypes were private, but more than 20% of these clonotypes showed up at low frequency in the non-leukemic repertoires of other patients. TRBV06-family usage was enriched among the top patient clones (8/27) compared with healthy controls (2/35). The data were not HLA-matched, and the higher clonality in CD4+ T-LGLL than in CD8+ T-LGLL could be due to the relatively small sample size.

The immunoSEQ assay at survey resolution was applied to genomic DNA for sequencing of TCRbeta rearrangements. Concerning the study's data processing: A lowest detectable productive clonotype frequency of 2.59 x 10-5 was observed in the TCR sequencing data. Only productive TCRbeta rearrangements, meaning sequences that were complete and in-frame, were kept for the analyses. Sample clonality was computed as Simpson clonality in the immunoSEQ Analyzer version 3.0. Clones were grouped by frequency into very rare, small, medium, large (1-20%) or hyperexpanded (>20%) categories. Generation probabilities were estimated with OLGA 1.2.3, V-gene circos plots were generated with VDJtools, specificities were searched for in VDJdb, and CDR3 motifs were identified with GLIPH. Entries here come from immuneACCESS through TCRdb and include only in-frame sequences with V and J called. Some clones fail to appear in such tables; in the studies checked, an unresolved V gene covers under half of the shortfall, and the cause of the remainder is unknown. The V and J calls and clone size come from that table; D and trimming were worked out from the DNA. This sample holds about 46,000 clones; about 80% were observed only once. The top ten clones comprise about 0.34% of the sample.

As to this clone: Its antigen remains undetermined. The input lacks base qualities; no much larger clone sits a single base away.

Buffy coats from roughly 40 blood donors, supplied by the Finnish Red Cross blood service, were used as healthy controls. All TCR-sequenced material derived from peripheral blood: patient blood samples and healthy donor buffy coats. Peripheral blood mononuclear cells were isolated by Ficoll-Hypaque gradient centrifugation. Magnetic purification was used to isolate CD4+ cells from the buffy coats of the healthy controls. Genomic DNA was extracted using the Gentra Puregene Cell and Tissue kit, and a Qubit 2.0 fluorometer was used to quantify it. In the germline V gene, CDR1 corresponds to SNHLY and CDR2 to FYNNEI. Trimming removed 2 bases from V and 6 bases from J, leaving 15 bases between the germline ends. The CDR3 sequence holds 15 residues, the cysteine and phenylalanine included. Only the CDR3 portion is preserved as DNA: 45 bases, with reading frame beginning at the first base.

The clonotype was recovered from a human donor in good health. Specimen: CD4+ T cells from blood buffy coats. The rearrangement combines TRBV2 with TRBJ2-3; tentative D gene TRBD1, with 6 bases matching. The base sequence is TGTGCCAGCAGTGAACGGACAGACTTTGGGGATACGCAGTATTTT. The encoded protein is CASSERTDFGDTQYF.